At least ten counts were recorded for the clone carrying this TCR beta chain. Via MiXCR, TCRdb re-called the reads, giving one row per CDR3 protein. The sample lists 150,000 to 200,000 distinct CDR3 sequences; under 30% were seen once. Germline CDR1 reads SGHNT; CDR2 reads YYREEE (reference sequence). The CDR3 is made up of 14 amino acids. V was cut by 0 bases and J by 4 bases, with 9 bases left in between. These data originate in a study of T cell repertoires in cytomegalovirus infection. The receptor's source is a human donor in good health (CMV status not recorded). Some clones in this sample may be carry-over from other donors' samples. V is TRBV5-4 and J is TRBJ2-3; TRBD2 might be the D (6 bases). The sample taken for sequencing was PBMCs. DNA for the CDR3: TGTGCCAGCAGCTTGGTGGGGGGTCCAGATACGCAGTATTTT. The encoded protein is CASSLVGGPDTQYF. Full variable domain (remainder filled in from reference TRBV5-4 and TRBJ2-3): ETGVTQSPTHLIKTRGQQVTLRCSSQSGHNTVSWYQQALGQGPQFIFQYYREEENGRGNFPPRFSGLQFPNYSSELNVNALELDDSALYLCASSLVGGPDTQYFGPGTRLTVL.